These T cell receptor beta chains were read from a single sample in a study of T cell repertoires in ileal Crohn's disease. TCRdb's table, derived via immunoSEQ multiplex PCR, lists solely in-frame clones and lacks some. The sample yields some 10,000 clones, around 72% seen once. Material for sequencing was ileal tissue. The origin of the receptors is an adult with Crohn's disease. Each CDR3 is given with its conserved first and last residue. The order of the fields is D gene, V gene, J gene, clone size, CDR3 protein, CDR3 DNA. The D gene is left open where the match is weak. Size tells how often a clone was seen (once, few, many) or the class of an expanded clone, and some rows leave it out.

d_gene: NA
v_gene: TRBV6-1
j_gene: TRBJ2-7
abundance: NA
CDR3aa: CASSEVAGVLSYEQYF
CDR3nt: TGTGCCAGCAGTGAAGTCGCAGGGGTGTTATCCTACGAGCAGTACTTC

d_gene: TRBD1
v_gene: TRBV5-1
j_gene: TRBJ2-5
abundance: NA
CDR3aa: CASHSMTGSQETQYF
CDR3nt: TGCGCCAGCCATAGTATGACAGGGTCCCAAGAGACCCAGTACTTC

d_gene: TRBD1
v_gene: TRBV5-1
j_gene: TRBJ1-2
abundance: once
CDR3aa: CASSLGGTGSTFLYYTF
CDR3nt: TGCGCCAGCAGCTTGGGAGGGACAGGGAGTACCTTTTTGTACTACACCTTC

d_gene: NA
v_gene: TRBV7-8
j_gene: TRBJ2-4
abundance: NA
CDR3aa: CASSLVASQPSIQYF
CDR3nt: TGTGCCAGCAGCTTAGTCGCTAGCCAACCCAGCATTCAGTACTTC

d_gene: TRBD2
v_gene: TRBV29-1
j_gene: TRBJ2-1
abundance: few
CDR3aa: CSVVLAGDYNEQFF
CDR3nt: TGCAGCGTTGTACTAGCGGGGGACTACAATGAGCAGTTCTTC

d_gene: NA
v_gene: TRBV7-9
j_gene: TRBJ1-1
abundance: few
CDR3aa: CASSLSGNTEAFF
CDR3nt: TGTGCCAGCAGCTTGAGTGGGAACACTGAAGCTTTCTTT

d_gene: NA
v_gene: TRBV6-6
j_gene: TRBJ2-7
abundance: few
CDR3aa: CASSYSFVEGAHEQYF
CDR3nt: TGTGCCAGCAGTTACTCATTTGTCGAGGGAGCCCACGAGCAGTACTTC

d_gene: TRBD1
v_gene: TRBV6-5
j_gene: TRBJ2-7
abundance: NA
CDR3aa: CASSSLPDRGGYEQYF
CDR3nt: TGTGCCAGCAGTTCCCTCCCAGACAGGGGTGGATACGAGCAGTACTTC

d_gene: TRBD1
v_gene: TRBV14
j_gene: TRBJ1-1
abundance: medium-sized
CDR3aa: CASSGWTGDTEAFF
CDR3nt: TGTGCCAGCAGCGGATGGACAGGAGACACTGAAGCTTTCTTT

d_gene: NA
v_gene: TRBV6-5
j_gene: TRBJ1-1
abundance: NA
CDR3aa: CASSYFTTANTEAFF
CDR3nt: TGTGCCAGCAGTTACTTTACGACAGCGAACACTGAAGCTTTCTTT

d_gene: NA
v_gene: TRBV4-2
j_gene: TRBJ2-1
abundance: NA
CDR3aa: CASSQDRGGPYNEQFF
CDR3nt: TGTGCCAGCAGCCAAGATAGGGGGGGACCCTACAATGAGCAGTTCTTC

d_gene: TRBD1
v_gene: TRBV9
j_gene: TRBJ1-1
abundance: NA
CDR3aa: CASSPTRGRGEAFF
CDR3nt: TGTGCCAGCAGCCCCACCAGGGGGCGCGGTGAAGCTTTCTTT

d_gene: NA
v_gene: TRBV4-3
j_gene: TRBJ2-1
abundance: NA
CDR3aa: CASSQEAFVNNEQFF
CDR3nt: TGCGCCAGCAGCCAAGAGGCCTTTGTGAACAATGAGCAGTTCTTC

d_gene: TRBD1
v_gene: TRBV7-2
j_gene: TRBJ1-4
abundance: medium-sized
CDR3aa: CASSLGQGLATNEKLFF
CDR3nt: TGTGCCAGCAGCTTGGGACAGGGACTAGCAACTAATGAAAAACTGTTTTTT

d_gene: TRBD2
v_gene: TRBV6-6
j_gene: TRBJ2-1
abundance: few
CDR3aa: CASAGGWEQFF
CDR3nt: TGTGCCAGCGCGGGGGGCTGGGAGCAGTTCTTC

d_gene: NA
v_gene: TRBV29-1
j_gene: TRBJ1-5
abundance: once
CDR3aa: CSVGEGGQPQHF
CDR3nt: TGCAGCGTTGGGGAAGGAGGTCAGCCCCAGCATTTT

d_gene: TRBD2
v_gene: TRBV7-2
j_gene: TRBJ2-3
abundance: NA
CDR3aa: CASSLVAGGGDTQYF
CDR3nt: TGTGCCAGCAGCTTAGTAGCGGGGGGGGGAGATACGCAGTATTTT

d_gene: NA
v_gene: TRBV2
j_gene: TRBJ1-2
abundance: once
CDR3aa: CAILRNYGYTF
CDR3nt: TGTGCCATCTTGCGGAACTATGGCTACACCTTC

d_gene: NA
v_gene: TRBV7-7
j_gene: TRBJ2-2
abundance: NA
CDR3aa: CASSSNPGPGGELFF
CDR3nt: TGTGCTAGCAGCTCGAACCCAGGGCCCGGCGGGGAGCTGTTTTTT

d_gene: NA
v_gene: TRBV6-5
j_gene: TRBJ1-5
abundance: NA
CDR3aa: CASRQGGGQPQHF
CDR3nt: TGTGCCAGCCGCCAAGGGGGTGGACAGCCCCAGCATTTT

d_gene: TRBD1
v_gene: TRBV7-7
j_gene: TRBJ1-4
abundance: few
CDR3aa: CASSLPRGEKEKLFF
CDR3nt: TGTGCTAGCAGCTTACCCAGGGGGGAAAAAGAAAAACTGTTTTTT

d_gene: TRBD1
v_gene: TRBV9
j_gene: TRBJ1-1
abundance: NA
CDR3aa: CASSRGQGNPEAFF
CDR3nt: TGTGCCAGCTCTCGGGGACAGGGTAATCCTGAAGCTTTCTTT

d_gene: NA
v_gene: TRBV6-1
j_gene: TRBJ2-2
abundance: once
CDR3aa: CASRQGTDHTGELFF
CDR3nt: TGTGCCAGCAGGCAGGGGACGGATCACACCGGGGAGCTGTTTTTT